What follows is one T cell receptor (beta chain) and its context. This clonotype has a handful of counts. Its antigen target is currently unknown. No per-base quality is available; no much larger clone lies one base away. These data come from a study of regulatory T cells in long-lasting Graves disease (dated by TCRdb to the early 2020s). The study in broad terms: Persistent Graves' disease was defined as antithyroid drug treatment for over 5 years with persistently positive TSH receptor autoantibodies. On average, persistent Graves' disease patients in the clinical cohort had been on antithyroid drugs for about 10.3 years. The study was registered as a clinical trial and conducted in China. A total of around 35 samples were covered by TCR sequencing, comprising some 13 persistent and about 20 newly diagnosed Graves' disease patients. Persistent Graves' disease patients were compared with newly diagnosed Graves' disease patients by peripheral blood TCR sequencing and RNA sequencing.

The full study reports these points: A larger number of public clonotypes was shared among persistent patients (fewer than 3,000) than among newly diagnosed patients (more than 850). TRBV28, TRBJ1-2 and TRBJ2-5 were preferentially used in persistent disease, while TRBV20-1 and TRBJ2-1 were favored in newly diagnosed disease. Compared with newly diagnosed patients, patients with persistent Graves' disease had lower TCR Shannon entropy and fewer highly expanded clones, which suggests clonal expansion. As a limitation, the authors acknowledged that the small sample size may reduce accuracy. Sequencing and analysis were restricted to the TCR beta chain. Because the primary lesion, thyroid tissue, could not be accessed, the study looked at peripheral blood alone.

Taken from the germline V gene, the CDR1 and CDR2 loops are MNHEY and SVGEGT. From cysteine to phenylalanine, the CDR3 is 15 amino acids long. Of all the DNA, just the CDR3 is kept, 45 bases in frame from base 1. At the junction V is shortened by 6 bases and J by 8 bases; bases outside the gene matches: 12. Read against the paper, the sample's time point label means: persistent/refractory GD, antithyroid drugs over 5 years with positive TRAb. For both TCR sequencing and RNA sequencing, RNA was extracted from PBMCs in TRIzol. Graves' disease was diagnosed according to American Thyroid Association guidelines. Recruitment of patients was carried out at an endocrinology department in Xi'an, China. From each patient, about 9 milliliters of peripheral blood was collected into an EDTA anticoagulant tube. PBMCs were isolated by Ficoll Paque Plus density gradient separation without further T cell sorting. An Agilent 2100 Bioanalyzer and agarose gel were used to check RNA quality, and a NanoDrop 2000 was used to measure RNA concentration.

The library was built by means of multiplex PCR. The sample was run on an Illumina HiSeq 4000. TCR beta libraries were built with iRepertoire HTBI primers and Arm-PCR amplification of CDR3 regions. Before sequencing, the PCR products underwent gel purification. The authors' analysis ran thus. Across samples, roughly 60 TRBV and 13 to 15 TRBJ segments were identified and used for gene usage analysis of CDR3 amino acid clonotypes. Filtered high-quality paired reads were merged into contigs using COPE and FqMerger. BLAST was used to align contigs to IMGT TRBV, TRBD and TRBJ reference genes, and CDR3 was defined according to IMGT. Clonotypes above 0.1% frequency were classified as highly expanded clones. Repertoire diversity was measured by Shannon entropy, and V-J evenness by the Gini coefficient. Clonotypes shared by more than one individual were considered public. The public reads were reanalyzed by TCRdb: fastp trimming at Q25, MiXCR alignment, in-frame beta chains only. CDR3 protein duplicates are merged, each entry listing the most common genes and DNA. These V and J calls derive from TCRdb rather than the authors' analysis. The table for this sample lists some 450,000 distinct CDR3 sequences; about a quarter of them were counted only once. The top ten hold roughly 26% of the sample.

The material was peripheral blood mononuclear cells (PBMCs), obtained when the disease was refractory, from a patient treated with antithyroid drugs. This TCR was sampled from a female donor with Graves disease. The rearrangement joined TRBV6-2 or TRBV6-3 to TRBJ1-4; 7 bases in the middle match TRBD1. Here the CDR3 is given as CASSPDRDRREKLFF. The DNA sequence is as follows: TGTGCCAGCAGCCCCGACAGGGATCGACGAGAAAAACTGTTTTTT.